The T cell receptor (beta chain) described here comes from a study of blood T cell repertoires in COVID-19. Looking at the study overall: PBMCs, B-cell-depleted T cells, or T cells provided the cDNA or gDNA that made up the material.

Seattle researchers signed up patients amid active infection and tracked them longitudinally. This clone was found once. The germline V gene has CDR1 SGHNT and CDR2 YENEEA. Trimming cost V 5 bases and J 4 bases, with 6 bases left between them. The CDR3 has 12 amino acids. How the authors handled the data: Cell counts per sample came from amplifying reference gene primers. Some clones are missing from TCRdb's copy, which holds only in-frame ones; the method was immunoSEQ multiplex PCR. The DNA gave D and trimming, while V, J and clone size come from that table. The sample has 300,000 to 350,000 clones; roughly 90% are singletons.

The clonotype originates from a woman aged 55-69 years with COVID-19, enrolled during active disease. This rearrangement joins TRBV11-3 to TRBJ2-1; D not resolved. The sample was peripheral blood. The CDR3 sequence is CASSRNYNEQFF. The CDR3 nucleotides are TGTGCCAGCAGCCGTAATTACAATGAGCAGTTCTTC.